The source of this T cell receptor beta chain is a study of somatic mutations in cytotoxic T cells in rheumatoid arthritis. Study background: It was right after diagnosis, before any treatment, that patient blood (less than 33 ml EDTA) was drawn.

Researchers isolated CD4+ and CD8+ cells by positive magnetic bead selection and then checked their purity by flow cytometry. Trimming took 9 bases from V and 5 from J, leaving 17 bases between them. The CDR3 sequence is 14 residues long. The germline CDR1 and CDR2 sequences are MNHEY and SVGAGI. This table comes from immunoSEQ multiplex PCR, and its TCRdb copy is limited to in-frame clones, with some not included. In the table there are roughly 10,000 clones, 75% to 90% of which are singletons. Sample: CD4+ T cells sorted from blood. This receptor was taken from a woman younger than 35 with rheumatoid arthritis. This chain links TRBV6-5 with TRBJ2-1; D ambiguous. The CDR3, as DNA: TGTGCCAGTACCAGGTCATTCCCCAACAATGAGCAGTTCTTC. It yields the protein CASTRSFPNNEQFF.